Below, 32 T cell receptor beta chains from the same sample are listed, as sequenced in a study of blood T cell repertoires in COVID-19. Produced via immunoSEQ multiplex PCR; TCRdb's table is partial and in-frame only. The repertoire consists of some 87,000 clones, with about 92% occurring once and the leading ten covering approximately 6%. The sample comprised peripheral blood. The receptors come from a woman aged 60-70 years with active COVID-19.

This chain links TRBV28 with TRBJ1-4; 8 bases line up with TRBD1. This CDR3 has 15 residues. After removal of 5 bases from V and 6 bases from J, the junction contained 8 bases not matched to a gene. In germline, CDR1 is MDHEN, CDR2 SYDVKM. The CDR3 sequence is CASSLQTGVDEKLFF. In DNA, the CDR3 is TGTGCCAGCAGTCTACAGACAGGGGTGGATGAAAAACTGTTTTTT. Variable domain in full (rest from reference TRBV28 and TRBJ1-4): DVKVTQSSRYLVKRTGEKVFLECVQDMDHENMFWYRQDPGLGLRLIYFSYDVKMKEKGDIPEGYSVSREKKERFSLILESASTNQTSMYLCASSLQTGVDEKLFFGSGTQLSVL.

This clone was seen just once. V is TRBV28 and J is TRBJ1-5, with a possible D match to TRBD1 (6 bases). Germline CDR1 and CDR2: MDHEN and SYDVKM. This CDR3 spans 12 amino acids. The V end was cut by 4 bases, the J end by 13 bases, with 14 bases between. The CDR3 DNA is TGTGCCAGCAGTTGGGGTCAGGGGTCGCAGCATTTT. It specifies CASSWGQGSQHF.

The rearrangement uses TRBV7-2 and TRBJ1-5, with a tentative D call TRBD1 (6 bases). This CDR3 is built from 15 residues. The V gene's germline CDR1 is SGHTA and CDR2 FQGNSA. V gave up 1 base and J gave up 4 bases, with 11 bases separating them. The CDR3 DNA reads TGTGCCAGCAGCTTAGATGGGGGCTGGAATCAGCCCCAGCATTTT. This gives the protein CASSLDGGWNQPQHF.

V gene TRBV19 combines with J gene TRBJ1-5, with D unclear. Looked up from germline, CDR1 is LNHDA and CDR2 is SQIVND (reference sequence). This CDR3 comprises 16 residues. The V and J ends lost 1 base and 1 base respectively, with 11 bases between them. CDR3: CASSIVGILSNQPQHF. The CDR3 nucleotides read TGTGCCAGTAGTATAGTCGGGATCCTCAGCAATCAGCCCCAGCATTTT.

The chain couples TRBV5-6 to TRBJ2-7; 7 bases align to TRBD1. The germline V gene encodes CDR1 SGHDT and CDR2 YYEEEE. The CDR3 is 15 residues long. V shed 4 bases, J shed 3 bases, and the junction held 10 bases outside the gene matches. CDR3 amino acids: CASSPLDRAIYEQYF. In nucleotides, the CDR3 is TGTGCCAGCAGCCCTCTAGACAGGGCGATCTACGAGCAGTACTTC.

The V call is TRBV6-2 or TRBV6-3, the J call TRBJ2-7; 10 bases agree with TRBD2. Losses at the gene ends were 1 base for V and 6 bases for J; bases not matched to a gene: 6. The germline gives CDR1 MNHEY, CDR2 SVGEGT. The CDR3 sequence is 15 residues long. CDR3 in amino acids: CASSYLASGSLEQYF. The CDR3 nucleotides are TGTGCCAGCAGTTACTTGGCTAGCGGGAGTCTCGAGCAGTACTTC.

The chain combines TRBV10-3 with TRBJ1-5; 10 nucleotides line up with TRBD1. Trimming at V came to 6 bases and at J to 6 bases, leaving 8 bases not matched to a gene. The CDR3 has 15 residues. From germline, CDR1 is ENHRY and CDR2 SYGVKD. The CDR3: CAIRAGTGAGQPQHF. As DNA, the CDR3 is TGTGCCATCAGAGCCGGGACAGGGGCGGGTCAGCCCCAGCATTTT.

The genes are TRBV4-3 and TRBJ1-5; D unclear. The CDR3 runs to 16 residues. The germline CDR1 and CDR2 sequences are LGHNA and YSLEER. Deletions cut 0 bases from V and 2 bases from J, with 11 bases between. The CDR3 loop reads CASSQDSSGGNQPQHF. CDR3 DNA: TGCGCCAGCAGCCAAGATTCCTCAGGTGGCAATCAGCCCCAGCATTTT.

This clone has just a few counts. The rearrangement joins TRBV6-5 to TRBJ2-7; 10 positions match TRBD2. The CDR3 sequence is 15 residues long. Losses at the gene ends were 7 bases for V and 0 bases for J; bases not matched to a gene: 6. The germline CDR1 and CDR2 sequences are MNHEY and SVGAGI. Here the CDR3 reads CASKPSGRSSYEQYF. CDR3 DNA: TGTGCCAGCAAACCTAGCGGGAGAAGCTCCTACGAGCAGTACTTC.

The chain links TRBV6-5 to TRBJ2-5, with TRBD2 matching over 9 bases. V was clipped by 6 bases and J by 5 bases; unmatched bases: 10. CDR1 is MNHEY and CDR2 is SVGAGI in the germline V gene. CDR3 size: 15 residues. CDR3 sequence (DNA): TGTGCCAGCAGGCCTAGCGGGAAAATAATGGAGACCCAGTACTTC. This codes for CASRPSGKIMETQYF.

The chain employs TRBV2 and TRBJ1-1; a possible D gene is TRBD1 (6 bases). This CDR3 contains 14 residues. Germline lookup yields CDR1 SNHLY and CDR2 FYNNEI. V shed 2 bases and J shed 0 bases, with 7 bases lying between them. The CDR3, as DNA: TGTGCCAGCAGTGAACAGGGGCTGAACACTGAAGCTTTCTTT. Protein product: CASSEQGLNTEAFF.

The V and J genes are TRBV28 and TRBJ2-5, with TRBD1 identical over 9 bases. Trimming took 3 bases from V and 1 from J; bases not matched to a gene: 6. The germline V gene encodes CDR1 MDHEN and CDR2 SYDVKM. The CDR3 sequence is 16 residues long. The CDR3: CASSLSGQGVQETQYF. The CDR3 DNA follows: TGTGCCAGCAGTTTGTCGGGACAGGGAGTCCAAGAGACCCAGTACTTC.

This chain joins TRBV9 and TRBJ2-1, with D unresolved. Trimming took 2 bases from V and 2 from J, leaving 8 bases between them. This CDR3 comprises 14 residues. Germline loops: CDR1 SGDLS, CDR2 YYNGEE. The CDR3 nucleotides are TGTGCCAGCAGCGTCGCGGAAGCCTACAATGAGCAGTTCTTC. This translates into CASSVAEAYNEQFF.

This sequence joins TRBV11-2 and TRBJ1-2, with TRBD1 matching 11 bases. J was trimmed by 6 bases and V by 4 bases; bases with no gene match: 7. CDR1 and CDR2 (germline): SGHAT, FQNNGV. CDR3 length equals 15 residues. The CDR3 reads CASSSQGTGGHGYTF. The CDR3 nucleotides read TGTGCCAGCAGCTCCCAAGGGACAGGGGGACATGGCTACACCTTC.

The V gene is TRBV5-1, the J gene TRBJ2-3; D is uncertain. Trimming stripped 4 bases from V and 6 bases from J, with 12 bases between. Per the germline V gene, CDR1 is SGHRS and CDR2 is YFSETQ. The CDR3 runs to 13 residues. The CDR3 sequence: CASSSLPRDTQYF. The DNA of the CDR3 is TGCGCCAGCAGCAGCCTACCCAGGGATACGCAGTATTTT.

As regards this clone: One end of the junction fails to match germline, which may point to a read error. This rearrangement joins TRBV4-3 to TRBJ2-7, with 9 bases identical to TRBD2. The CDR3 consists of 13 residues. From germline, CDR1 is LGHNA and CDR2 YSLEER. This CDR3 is CASSQGSGGTYHF. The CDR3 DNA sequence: TGCGCCAGCAGCCAAGGGAGCGGGGGGACCTACCACTTC.

This CDR3 is CASGIRDSDYGYTF. As DNA, the CDR3 is TGTGCTAGTGGAATACGGGACAGTGATTATGGCTACACCTTC. This chain connects TRBV12-5 to TRBJ1-2; 7 bases match TRBD1. CDR1 is LGHNT, CDR2 FRNRAP, per germline. This CDR3 region has 14 residues. V lost 6 bases and J lost 5; bases outside the gene matches: 9.

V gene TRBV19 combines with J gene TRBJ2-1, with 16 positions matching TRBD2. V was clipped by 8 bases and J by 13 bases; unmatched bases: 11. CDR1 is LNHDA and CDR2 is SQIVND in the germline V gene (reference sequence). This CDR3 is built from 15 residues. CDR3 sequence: CASGLPGLAGGPQFF. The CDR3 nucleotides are TGTGCCAGTGGACTGCCGGGACTAGCGGGAGGGCCACAGTTCTTC.

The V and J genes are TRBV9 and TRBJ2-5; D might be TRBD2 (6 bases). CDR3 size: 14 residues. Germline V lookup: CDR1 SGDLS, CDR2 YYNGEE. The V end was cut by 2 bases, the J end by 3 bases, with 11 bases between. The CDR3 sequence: CASSVGTLKETQYF. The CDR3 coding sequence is TGTGCCAGCAGCGTCGGGACTTTAAAAGAGACCCAGTACTTC.

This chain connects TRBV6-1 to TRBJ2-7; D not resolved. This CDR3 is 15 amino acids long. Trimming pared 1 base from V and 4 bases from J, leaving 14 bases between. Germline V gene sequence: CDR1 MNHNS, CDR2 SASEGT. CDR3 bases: TGTGCCAGCAGTGAAGAACGAGTGTCTGTTTACGAGCAGTACTTC. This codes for CASSEERVSVYEQYF.

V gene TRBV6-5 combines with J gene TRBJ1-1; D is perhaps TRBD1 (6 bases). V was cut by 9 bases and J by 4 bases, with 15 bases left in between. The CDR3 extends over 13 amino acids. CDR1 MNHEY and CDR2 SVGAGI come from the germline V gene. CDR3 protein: CASRQGSPTEAFF. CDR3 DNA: TGTGCCAGTCGCCAGGGGTCCCCCACTGAAGCTTTCTTT.

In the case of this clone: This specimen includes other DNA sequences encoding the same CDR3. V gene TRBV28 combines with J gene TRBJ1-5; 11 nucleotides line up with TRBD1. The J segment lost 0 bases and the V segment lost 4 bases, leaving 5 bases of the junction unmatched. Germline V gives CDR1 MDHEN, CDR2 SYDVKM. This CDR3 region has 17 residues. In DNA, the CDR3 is TGTGCCAGCAGTTCAGGACAGGGGGCAAGTAGCAATCAGCCCCAGCATTTT. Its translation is CASSSGQGASSNQPQHF.

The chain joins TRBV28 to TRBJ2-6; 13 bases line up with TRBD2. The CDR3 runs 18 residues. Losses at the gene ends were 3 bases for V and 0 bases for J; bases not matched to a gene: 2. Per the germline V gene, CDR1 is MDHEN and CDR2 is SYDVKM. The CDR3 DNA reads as TGTGCCAGCAGTTTCGGGACTAGCGGGATCTCTGGGGCCAACGTCCTGACTTTC. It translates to CASSFGTSGISGANVLTF.

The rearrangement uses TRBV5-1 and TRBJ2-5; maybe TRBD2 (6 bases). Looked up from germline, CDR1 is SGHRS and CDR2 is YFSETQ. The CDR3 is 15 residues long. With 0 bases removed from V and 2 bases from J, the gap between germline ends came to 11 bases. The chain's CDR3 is CASSLGGVTQETQYF. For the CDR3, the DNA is TGCGCCAGCAGCTTGGGGGGGGTCACACAAGAGACCCAGTACTTC.

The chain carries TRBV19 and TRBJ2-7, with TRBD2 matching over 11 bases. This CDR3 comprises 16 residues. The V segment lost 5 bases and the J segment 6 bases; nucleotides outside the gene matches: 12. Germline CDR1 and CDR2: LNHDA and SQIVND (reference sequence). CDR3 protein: CASSSTRLAGGIEQYF. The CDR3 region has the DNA TGTGCCAGTAGTTCTACCCGCCTAGCGGGAGGAATCGAGCAGTACTTC.

The CDR3 loop is CASSLFAGLDYGYTF. The CDR3 DNA sequence: TGTGCCAGCAGTTTATTCGCAGGGCTCGACTATGGCTACACCTTC. The chain joins TRBV28 to TRBJ1-2, with D possibly TRBD1 on 5 matching bases. The V gene's germline CDR1 is MDHEN and CDR2 SYDVKM. V was trimmed by 1 base and J by 3 bases, leaving 12 bases between them. This CDR3 contains 15 residues.

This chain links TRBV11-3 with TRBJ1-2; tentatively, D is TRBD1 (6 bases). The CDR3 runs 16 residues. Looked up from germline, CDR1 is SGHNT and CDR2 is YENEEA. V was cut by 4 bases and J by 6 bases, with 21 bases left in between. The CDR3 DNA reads TGTGCCAGCAGCTCATTGATGCTACAGGGCGGGCATGGCTACACCTTC. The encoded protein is CASSSLMLQGGHGYTF.

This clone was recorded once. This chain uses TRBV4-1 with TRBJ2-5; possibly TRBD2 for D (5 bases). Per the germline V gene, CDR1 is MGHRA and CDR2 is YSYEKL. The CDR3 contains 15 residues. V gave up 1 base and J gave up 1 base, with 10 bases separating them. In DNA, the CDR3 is TGCGCCAGCAGCCAAGTTCCGGGGTCCCAAGAGACCCAGTACTTC. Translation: CASSQVPGSQETQYF.

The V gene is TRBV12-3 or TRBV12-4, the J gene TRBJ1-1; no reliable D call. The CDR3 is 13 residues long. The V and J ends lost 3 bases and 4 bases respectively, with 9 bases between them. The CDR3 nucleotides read TGTGCCAGCAGTTTCAACGGGGTCACTGAAGCTTTCTTT. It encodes CASSFNGVTEAFF.

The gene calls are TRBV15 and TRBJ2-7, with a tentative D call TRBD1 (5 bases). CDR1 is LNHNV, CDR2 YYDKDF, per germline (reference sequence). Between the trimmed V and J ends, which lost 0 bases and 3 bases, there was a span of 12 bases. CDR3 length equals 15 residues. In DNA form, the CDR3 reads TGTGCCACCAGCAGAGATGCAGGGTACCTCTACGAGCAGTACTTC. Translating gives CATSRDAGYLYEQYF.

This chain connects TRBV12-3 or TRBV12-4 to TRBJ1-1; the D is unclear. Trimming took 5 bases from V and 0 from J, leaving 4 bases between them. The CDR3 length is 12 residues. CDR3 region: CASSKLNTEAFF. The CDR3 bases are TGTGCCAGCAGTAAGCTGAACACTGAAGCTTTCTTT.

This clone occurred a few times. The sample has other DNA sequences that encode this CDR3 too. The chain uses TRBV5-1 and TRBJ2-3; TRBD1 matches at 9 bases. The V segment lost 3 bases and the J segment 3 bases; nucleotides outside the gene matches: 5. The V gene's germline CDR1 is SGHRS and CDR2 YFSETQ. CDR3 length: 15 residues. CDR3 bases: TGCGCCAGCAGCTCTGGACAGGGGAGGACAGATACGCAGTATTTT. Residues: CASSSGQGRTDTQYF.